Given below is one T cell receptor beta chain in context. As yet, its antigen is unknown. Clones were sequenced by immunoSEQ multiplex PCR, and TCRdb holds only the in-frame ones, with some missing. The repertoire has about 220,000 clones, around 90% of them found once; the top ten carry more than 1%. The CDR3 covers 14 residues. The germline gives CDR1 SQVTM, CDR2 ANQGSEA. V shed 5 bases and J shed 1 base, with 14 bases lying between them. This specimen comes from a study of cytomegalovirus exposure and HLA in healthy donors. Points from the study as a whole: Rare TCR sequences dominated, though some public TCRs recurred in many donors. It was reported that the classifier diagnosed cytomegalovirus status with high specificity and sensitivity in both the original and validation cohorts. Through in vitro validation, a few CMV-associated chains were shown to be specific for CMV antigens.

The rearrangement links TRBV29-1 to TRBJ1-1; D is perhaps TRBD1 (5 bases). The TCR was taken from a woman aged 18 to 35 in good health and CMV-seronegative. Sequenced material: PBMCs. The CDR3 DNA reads TGCAGCGTTCTACGACAAGGGGAGAACACTGAAGCTTTCTTT. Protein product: CSVLRQGENTEAFF.